This is a list of T cell receptor beta chains from one sample in a study of blood T cell repertoires in COVID-19. Clones were read by immunoSEQ multiplex PCR, and TCRdb kept only the in-frame ones, dropping some. The repertoire holds about 120,000 clones, with about 74% as singletons. The sequencing sample was made of peripheral blood. The origin of the receptors is a man in his 70s with acute or convalescent COVID-19. The CDR3 runs from the conserved cysteine through the conserved F or W. The D gene is left open where the match is weak. The size field is filled for only some rows; it gives once, few, many or a size class.

15	TRBV7-2	NA	TRBJ1-6	NA	CASSPIGQLISPLHF	TGTGCCAGCAGCCCAATCGGACAGCTTATTTCACCCCTCCACTTT
15	TRBV7-7	NA	TRBJ2-2	NA	CASSLGLGGTGELFF	TGTGCCAGCAGCTTAGGTCTGGGGGGTACCGGGGAGCTGTTTTTT
15	TRBV6-5	NA	TRBJ1-5	few	CASSYSGITNQPQHF	TGTGCCAGCAGTTACTCCGGGATTACCAATCAGCCCCAGCATTTT
14	TRBV21-1	NA	TRBJ2-1	NA	CASSKGEKNNEQFF	TGTGCCAGCAGCAAAGGGGAGAAGAACAATGAGCAGTTCTTC
15	TRBV2	NA	TRBJ2-5	NA	CASSEAWERGETQYF	TGTGCCAGCAGTGAAGCGTGGGAGAGAGGGGAGACCCAGTACTTC
14	TRBV5-1	NA	TRBJ1-1	NA	CASSLERGDTEAFF	TGCGCCAGCAGCTTGGAAAGGGGCGACACTGAAGCTTTCTTT
15	TRBV6-5	NA	TRBJ2-2	NA	CASSYSLPAAGELFF	TGTGCCAGCAGTTACTCATTACCTGCAGCCGGGGAGCTGTTTTTT
15	TRBV3-1/TRBV3-2	NA	TRBJ2-7	once	CASSQDIGSSYEQYF	TGTGCCAGCAGCCAAGATATCGGGAGCTCCTACGAGCAGTACTTC
15	TRBV9	TRBD2	TRBJ2-7	NA	CASSVDGRAAYEQYF	TGTGCCAGCAGCGTAGACGGGAGGGCCGCCTACGAGCAGTACTTC
15	TRBV7-6	TRBD1	TRBJ1-2	NA	CASSSQARGDYGYTF	TGTGCCAGCAGCTCACAGGCCAGGGGGGACTATGGCTACACCTTC
15	TRBV5-1	NA	TRBJ1-3	NA	CASSLTGASGNTIYF	TGCGCCAGCAGCTTGACAGGAGCCTCTGGAAACACCATATATTTT
11	TRBV7-9	NA	TRBJ2-7	NA	CASSPAYEQYF	TGTGCCAGCAGCCCAGCCTACGAGCAGTACTTC
16	TRBV27	TRBD1	TRBJ1-6	NA	CASSKDRGDYNSPLHF	TGTGCCAGCAGTAAGGACAGGGGGGACTATAATTCACCCCTCCACTTT
14	TRBV2	NA	TRBJ2-7	NA	CASSRQLLSYEQYF	TGTGCCAGCAGCCGACAGCTTCTTTCCTACGAGCAGTACTTC
15	TRBV28	NA	TRBJ1-4	NA	CASSRGGGANEKLFF	TGTGCCAGCAGCCGAGGGGGAGGGGCAAATGAAAAACTGTTTTTT
21	TRBV7-3	TRBD1	TRBJ2-3	NA	CASSLGRGWGQGASGTDTQYF	TGTGCCAGCAGCTTGGGCAGGGGATGGGGACAGGGGGCGTCCGGCACAGATACGCAGTATTTT
14	TRBV18	NA	TRBJ1-4	NA	CASSPSVANEKLFF	TGTGCCAGCTCACCATCAGTGGCTAATGAAAAACTGTTTTTT
16	TRBV6-6	TRBD1	TRBJ2-7	NA	CASSLRPGQSSYEQYF	TGTGCCAGCAGTTTGAGGCCGGGACAGAGCTCCTACGAGCAGTACTTC
14	TRBV5-5	NA	TRBJ2-1	NA	CASSLAWGNNEQFF	TGTGCCAGCAGCTTAGCTTGGGGCAACAATGAGCAGTTCTTC
17	TRBV11-2	TRBD2	TRBJ2-1	NA	CASSSPHGLAGDNEQFF	TGTGCCAGCAGCTCCCCCCATGGACTAGCGGGCGACAATGAGCAGTTCTTC
15	TRBV11-3	TRBD2	TRBJ2-2	NA	CASTHGGGPGGELFF	TGTGCCAGCACCCATGGCGGGGGGCCCGGCGGGGAGCTGTTTTTT
15	TRBV11-1	NA	TRBJ2-5	NA	CASSGAATGQETQYF	TGTGCCAGCAGCGGTGCGGCTACCGGGCAAGAGACCCAGTACTTC
13	TRBV29-1	NA	TRBJ2-7	NA	CSVTTGYSYEQYF	TGCAGCGTTACAACAGGGTACTCCTACGAGCAGTACTTC
14	TRBV4-2	TRBD2	TRBJ2-7	NA	CASSRERGSYEQYF	TGTGCCAGCAGCCGAGAGCGGGGGAGCTACGAGCAGTACTTC
17	TRBV7-2	NA	TRBJ2-2	NA	CASSLLFGYGDTGELFF	TGTGCCAGCAGCTTACTTTTTGGATACGGGGACACCGGGGAGCTGTTTTTT
14	TRBV7-9	NA	TRBJ1-3	NA	CASSLQALGNTIYF	TGTGCCAGCAGCTTACAGGCCTTAGGAAACACCATATATTTT
11	TRBV12-5	NA	TRBJ1-1	NA	CASGLLTEAFF	TGTGCTAGTGGTTTGCTGACTGAAGCTTTCTTT
14	TRBV5-1	NA	TRBJ1-3	NA	CASSLDGTGNTIYF	TGCGCCAGCAGCTTGGACGGGACTGGAAACACCATATATTTT
14	TRBV19	NA	TRBJ1-2	NA	CASSIDSYNYGYTF	TGTGCCAGTAGTATCGACAGCTACAACTATGGCTACACCTTC
16	TRBV9	TRBD2	TRBJ2-1	few	CASSPPGTSANNEQFF	TGTGCCAGCAGCCCGCCCGGGACTAGCGCTAACAATGAGCAGTTCTTC
14	TRBV5-1	TRBD1	TRBJ1-2	few	CATHSGQGNYGYTF	TGCGCCACCCATTCGGGACAGGGCAACTATGGCTACACCTTC
15	TRBV5-1	NA	TRBJ1-4	NA	CASSRDRQYNEKLFF	TGCGCCAGCAGCCGTGACAGGCAATATAATGAAAAACTGTTTTTT
16	TRBV3-1/TRBV3-2	TRBD1	TRBJ2-1	NA	CASSFFRDRGHNEQFF	TGTGCCAGCAGCTTTTTCCGGGACAGGGGGCACAATGAGCAGTTCTTC
14	TRBV6-5	NA	TRBJ2-3	NA	CASSYSRSRDTQYF	TGTGCCAGCAGTTACTCGAGGTCGAGGGATACGCAGTATTTT
13	TRBV6-6	NA	TRBJ2-1	NA	CASRAGEWSEQFF	TGTGCCAGCAGGGCGGGTGAGTGGTCTGAGCAGTTCTTC
12	TRBV7-8	NA	TRBJ2-1	NA	CASSLLSEGQFF	TGTGCCAGCAGCTTATTAAGCGAGGGGCAGTTCTTC
14	TRBV27	NA	TRBJ2-5	few	CASSLGLAQETQYF	TGTGCCAGCAGCCTAGGACTGGCCCAAGAGACCCAGTACTTC
17	TRBV6-2/TRBV6-3	TRBD2	TRBJ2-7	NA	CASSSGAGRTNSYEQYF	TGTGCCAGCAGTTCCGGAGCCGGGAGGACCAATTCCTACGAGCAGTACTTC
12	TRBV5-4	NA	TRBJ2-1	NA	CASSLGQPEQFF	TGTGCCAGCAGCTTGGGACAGCCTGAGCAGTTCTTC
15	TRBV16	TRBD2	TRBJ2-4	NA	CASSQREGLGNIQYF	TGTGCCAGCAGCCAACGGGAGGGGCTGGGAAACATTCAGTACTTC
16	TRBV19	TRBD2	TRBJ2-1	NA	CASSAGGAGGHNEQFF	TGTGCCAGTAGTGCAGGGGGAGCGGGAGGTCACAATGAGCAGTTCTTC
17	TRBV5-5	TRBD1	TRBJ1-5	few	CASSLSGQDHGNQPQHF	TGTGCCAGCAGCTTGTCGGGACAGGATCACGGCAATCAGCCCCAGCATTTT
11	TRBV10-1	NA	TRBJ2-7	NA	CAWESGLTGYF	TGCGCCTGGGAATCGGGACTTACGGGGTACTTC
16	TRBV5-6	TRBD1	TRBJ1-5	NA	CASSFTGGWGNQPQHF	TGTGCCAGCAGTTTTACAGGGGGATGGGGCAATCAGCCCCAGCATTTT
15	TRBV7-2	TRBD1	TRBJ2-7	NA	CASSLASGQFYEQYF	TGTGCCAGCAGCTTAGCCTCGGGACAGTTCTACGAGCAGTACTTC
13	TRBV2	NA	TRBJ1-3	few	CASSPRVGNTIYF	TGTGCCAGCAGTCCCAGGGTTGGAAACACCATATATTTT
15	TRBV19	TRBD1	TRBJ1-2	NA	CASSSTRQGAYGYTF	TGTGCCAGTAGTTCGACCCGACAGGGTGCCTATGGCTACACCTTC
19	TRBV30	TRBD1	TRBJ1-2	NA	CAWSVHPTRRTGGGYGYTF	TGTGCCTGGAGTGTACACCCCACACGTCGGACAGGGGGCGGGTATGGCTACACCTTC
16	TRBV7-3	TRBD1	TRBJ2-5	NA	CASSPRTGAPQETQYF	TGTGCCAGCAGCCCAAGGACAGGGGCACCTCAAGAGACCCAGTACTTC
15	TRBV7-2	TRBD2	TRBJ2-1	NA	CASSSSSGGREEQFF	TGTGCCAGCAGCTCATCTAGCGGGGGGAGGGAGGAGCAGTTCTTC
17	TRBV25-1	TRBD1	TRBJ1-5	NA	CASCEFPRQGANQPQHF	TGTGCCAGCTGTGAATTTCCGCGACAGGGGGCGAATCAGCCCCAGCATTTT
14	TRBV5-6	TRBD1	TRBJ2-4	NA	CASSLRQGVNIQYF	TGTGCCAGCAGCTTGCGACAGGGGGTGAACATTCAGTACTTC
12	TRBV5-4	NA	TRBJ1-1	NA	CASTQGDTEAFF	TGTGCCAGCACACAGGGAGACACTGAAGCTTTCTTT
15	TRBV19	NA	TRBJ2-3	NA	CASSMGGVSTDTQYF	TGTGCCAGTAGTATGGGGGGAGTTAGCACAGATACGCAGTATTTT
16	TRBV5-1	TRBD1	TRBJ2-2	NA	CASSLAGTANTGELFF	TGCGCCAGCAGCTTAGCCGGGACAGCGAACACCGGGGAGCTGTTTTTT